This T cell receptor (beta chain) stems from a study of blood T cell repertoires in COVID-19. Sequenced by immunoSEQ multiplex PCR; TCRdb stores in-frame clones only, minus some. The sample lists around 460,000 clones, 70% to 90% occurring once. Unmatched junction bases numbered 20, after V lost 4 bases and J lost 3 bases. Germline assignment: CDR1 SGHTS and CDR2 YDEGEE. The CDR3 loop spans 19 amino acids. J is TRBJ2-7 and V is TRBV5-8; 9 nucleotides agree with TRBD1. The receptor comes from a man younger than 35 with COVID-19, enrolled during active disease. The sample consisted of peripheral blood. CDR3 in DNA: TGTGCCAGCAGCCACCGGCCCAGGACAGGGGTCTCACCTCTCTACGAGCAGTACTTC. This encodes CASSHRPRTGVSPLYEQYF.